The 22 T cell receptor beta chains listed next were all sequenced from one sample in a study of cytomegalovirus exposure and HLA in healthy donors. The study ran its PCR with 60 Vbeta and 13 Jbeta primers. Using immunoSEQ multiplex PCR, the repertoire was profiled, and TCRdb retains in-frame clones only, with some absent. The sample lists more than 95,000 clones; less than 80% were seen once. Sequenced sample: PBMCs. The receptors derive from a man aged 30 to 39 in good health and CMV-seronegative.

This chain joins TRBV6-4 and TRBJ1-5; no clear D gene. V was pared by 0 bases and J by 4 bases, with 16 bases between. The CDR3 is 17 residues long. Germline V gene lookup returns CDR1 MRHNA and CDR2 SNTAGT. The DNA of the CDR3 is TGTGCCAGCAGTGACTCGATGTCAGACATTAGAAATCAGCCCCAGCATTTT. It translates to CASSDSMSDIRNQPQHF.

The chain uses TRBV30 and TRBJ2-2, with 8 bases that match TRBD2. This CDR3 comprises 18 residues. With V trimmed by 0 bases and J by 0 bases, 9 bases remained unmatched. Looked up from germline, CDR1 is GTSNPN and CDR2 is SVGIG (reference sequence). The CDR3 bases are TGTGCCTGGAGTGTTCGACTAGCGAGCCCATCGAACACCGGGGAGCTGTTTTTT. This codes for CAWSVRLASPSNTGELFF. Full variable domain (rest looked up from reference TRBV30 and TRBJ2-2): SQTIHQWPATLVQPVGSPLSLECTVEGTSNPNLYWYRQAAGRGLQLLFYSVGIGQISSEVPQNLSASRPQDRQFILSSKKLLLSDSGFYLCAWSVRLASPSNTGELFFGEGSRLTVL.

The V call is TRBV15, the J call TRBJ1-4; weak D call: TRBD1 (6 bases). Germline V gene lookup returns CDR1 LNHNV and CDR2 YYDKDF (reference sequence). There are 13 residues in the CDR3. V lost 5 bases to trimming and J lost 8 bases, with 12 bases between them. CDR3 protein: CATSVRQDEKLFF. The CDR3 nucleotides read TGTGCCACCAGCGTTCGACAGGACGAAAAACTGTTTTTT.

The V and J genes are TRBV27 and TRBJ2-5, with a weak D call TRBD1 (5 bases). V was pared by 4 bases and J by 2 bases, with 14 bases between. The CDR3 is 15 amino acids. Germline CDR1 MNHEY, CDR2 SMNVEV (reference sequence). The CDR3 here is CASSSKTALQETQYF. The DNA for the CDR3 is TGTGCCAGCAGTTCTAAGACAGCCCTTCAAGAGACCCAGTACTTC.

This clone was counted only a few times. This chain connects TRBV6-1 to TRBJ1-6, with TRBD1 identical over 7 bases. V shed 3 bases, J shed 8 bases, and the junction held 4 bases outside the gene matches. The CDR3 is 14 amino acids. From germline, CDR1 is MNHNS and CDR2 SASEGT. The CDR3 is CASSEGGQYSPLHF. CDR3 bases: TGTGCCAGCAGTGAGGGGGGACAGTATTCACCCCTCCACTTT.

The CDR3 loop is CASYRTGRDSNQPQHF. CDR3 in DNA: TGTGCCAGCTATAGGACAGGGAGGGATAGCAATCAGCCCCAGCATTTT. The chain has TRBV2 and TRBJ1-5; 8 bases map to TRBD1. Germline V gene data show CDR1 as SNHLY and CDR2 as FYNNEI. The V and J ends lost 8 bases and 0 bases, in that order; junction bases with no gene match: 9. The CDR3 runs 16 residues.

Only a few counts were recorded for this clone. The gene calls are TRBV21-1 and TRBJ2-3; no check of the table's D call, TRBD1, against the DNA was made. TRBV21-1 represents a pseudogene. This CDR3 has 13 amino acids. CDR3 in amino acids: CASRTARTDTQYF. The CDR3 DNA is TGTGCCAGCAGGACAGCCCGCACAGATACGCAGTATTTT.

The chain recombines TRBV5-4 with TRBJ2-7; a weak D match, TRBD1 (6 bases). The germline V gene has CDR1 SGHNT and CDR2 YYREEE (reference sequence). V was shortened by 0 bases and J by 3 bases, with 10 bases between the two germline ends. The CDR3 contains 14 residues. CDR3 nucleotide sequence: TGTGCCAGCAGCTTGGAGACAGGCGACTACGAGCAGTACTTC. Translated: CASSLETGDYEQYF. Supplemented by reference TRBV5-4 and TRBJ2-7, the full variable domain reads ETGVTQSPTHLIKTRGQQVTLRCSSQSGHNTVSWYQQALGQGPQFIFQYYREEENGRGNFPPRFSGLQFPNYSSELNVNALELDDSALYLCASSLETGDYEQYFGPGTRLTVT.

This clone was recorded once. The chain combines TRBV5-1 with TRBJ2-3; TRBD2 agrees at 11 bases. The CDR3 length is 18 residues. J lost 2 bases, V lost 0 bases, and 8 bases had no gene match. Per the germline V gene, CDR1 is SGHRS and CDR2 is YFSETQ. The CDR3 here is CASSLGLLAGGYTDTQYF. In DNA form, the CDR3 reads TGCGCCAGCAGCTTGGGTCTCCTAGCGGGGGGCTACACAGATACGCAGTATTTT.

V usage is TRBV11-1 and J usage is TRBJ2-7; D is possibly TRBD1 (6 bases). The germline V and J ends were trimmed by 5 bases and 7 bases, with 12 bases remaining between them. The germline CDR1 and CDR2 sequences are SGHAT and FQDESV (reference sequence). This CDR3 is 12 amino acids long. As DNA, the CDR3 is TGTGCCAGCAGCCAGGACAGACGGGAGCAGTACTTC. Protein: CASSQDRREQYF.

A few counts support this clone. The V call is TRBV4-2, the J call TRBJ2-3; D might be TRBD2 (5 bases). There are 18 residues in the CDR3. Germline V gene data show CDR1 as LGHNA and CDR2 as YNFKEQ. V dropped 0 bases and J dropped 0 bases, with 16 bases sitting between them. CDR3 residues: CASSQEGPRVASTDTQYF. CDR3 bases: TGTGCCAGCAGCCAAGAAGGGCCCCGGGTAGCGAGCACAGATACGCAGTATTTT.

The chain is built from TRBV28 and TRBJ1-1; 8 bases agree with TRBD1. There are 15 residues in the CDR3. Losses at the gene ends were 3 bases for V and 2 bases for J; bases not matched to a gene: 5. Germline CDR1 is MDHEN and CDR2 is SYDVKM. The CDR3 bases are TGTGCCAGCAGTTTGAACAGGGGGGTTAACACTGAAGCTTTCTTT. As protein: CASSLNRGVNTEAFF.

The chain couples TRBV7-9 to TRBJ1-2; TRBD1 matches 9 bases. The CDR3 has 15 residues. From germline, CDR1 is SEHNR and CDR2 FQNEAQ (reference sequence). The junction had 8 bases not matched to a gene; V was cut back by 4 bases and J by 5 bases. The CDR3 is CASSSLDRGAYGYTF. CDR3 coding DNA: TGTGCCAGCAGCTCTCTCGACAGGGGGGCGTATGGCTACACCTTC.

This chain connects TRBV30 to TRBJ1-5, with TRBD1 as a possible D gene (6 bases). This CDR3 is built from 15 residues. Germline V lookup: CDR1 GTSNPN, CDR2 SVGIG (reference sequence). Trimming pared 0 bases from V and 6 bases from J, leaving 15 bases between. The CDR3 region has the DNA TGTGCCTGGAGTGTGCTTTCGGGGGGCAGTCAGCCCCAGCATTTT. This gives the protein CAWSVLSGGSQPQHF.

This chain uses TRBV9 with TRBJ2-3; 12 bases match TRBD2. V lost 3 bases and J lost 2; bases outside the gene matches: 4. CDR3 size: 16 residues. Germline CDR1 SGDLS, CDR2 YYNGEE. CDR3 DNA: TGTGCCAGCAGCGAGCTAGCGGGGGGGGACACAGATACGCAGTATTTT. Its protein product is CASSELAGGDTDTQYF.

This chain joins TRBV6-6 and TRBJ2-3, with 12 bases matching TRBD2. Germline CDR1 and CDR2: MNHNY and SVGAGI (reference sequence). The CDR3 loop spans 14 amino acids. V was pared by 6 bases and J by 5 bases, with 3 bases of the junction left unmatched. The CDR3 sequence: CASRLAGGGDTQYF. As DNA, the CDR3 is TGTGCCAGCAGACTAGCGGGGGGAGGAGATACGCAGTATTTT.

The genes are TRBV7-2 and TRBJ2-1; D is unclear. CDR1 and CDR2 (germline): SGHTA, FQGNSA. CDR3 size: 11 residues. Trimming cost V 6 bases and J 5 bases, with 5 bases left between them. The DNA of the CDR3 is TGTGCCAGCAGTACTAACAATGAGCAGTTCTTC. Translation: CASSTNNEQFF.

This clone was detected once. The rearrangement joins TRBV18 to TRBJ2-2; 9 bases agree with TRBD1. CDR1 and CDR2 from the germline V gene are KGHSH and LQKENI. J was trimmed by 6 bases and V by 0 bases; bases with no gene match: 8. CDR3 length: 17 residues. CDR3 nucleotides: TGTGCCAGCTCACCACCGGGACAGGGTGCCCGACCCGGGGAGCTGTTTTTT. It translates to CASSPPGQGARPGELFF.

This rearrangement joins TRBV19 to TRBJ1-2, with a tentative D call TRBD1 (5 bases). Germline V gene data show CDR1 as LNHDA and CDR2 as SQIVND (reference sequence). V gave up 3 bases and J gave up 0 bases, with 11 bases separating them. The CDR3 is 15 residues long. CDR3 sequence reads: CASSIYPGTNYGYTF. DNA for the CDR3: TGTGCCAGTAGTATTTATCCAGGGACTAACTATGGCTACACCTTC.

In this sample, this clone turned up a few times. This chain connects TRBV4-1 to TRBJ2-2, with 10 bases fitting TRBD2. Germline trimming cut 7 bases from V and 5 bases from J; bases unmatched to any gene: 10. The CDR3 has 16 amino acids. Germline V gene sequence: CDR1 MGHRA, CDR2 YSYEKL. The CDR3 DNA reads TGCGCCAGCACACCTATAGCGGGGGGCTGGACCGGGGAGCTGTTTTTT. This codes for CASTPIAGGWTGELFF.

J is TRBJ2-7 and V is TRBV7-3; TRBD2 matches 7 bases. This CDR3 has 14 residues. CDR1 and CDR2 (germline): SGHTA, FQGTGA. With 3 bases clipped from V and 0 bases from J, the junction kept 2 bases outside the gene matches. The CDR3 protein is CASSFGGSSYEQYF. DNA for the CDR3: TGTGCCAGCAGCTTCGGGGGGAGCTCCTACGAGCAGTACTTC.

The V and J genes are TRBV5-4 and TRBJ2-7, with TRBD1 matching over 7 bases. Germline values: CDR1 SGHNT, CDR2 YYREEE (reference sequence). The ends lost 4 bases at V and 3 bases at J; junction bases unmatched: 7. This CDR3 has 14 amino acids. The CDR3 reads CASSNRDRGYEQYF. The CDR3 DNA is TGTGCCAGCAGCAACCGGGACAGAGGCTACGAGCAGTACTTC.